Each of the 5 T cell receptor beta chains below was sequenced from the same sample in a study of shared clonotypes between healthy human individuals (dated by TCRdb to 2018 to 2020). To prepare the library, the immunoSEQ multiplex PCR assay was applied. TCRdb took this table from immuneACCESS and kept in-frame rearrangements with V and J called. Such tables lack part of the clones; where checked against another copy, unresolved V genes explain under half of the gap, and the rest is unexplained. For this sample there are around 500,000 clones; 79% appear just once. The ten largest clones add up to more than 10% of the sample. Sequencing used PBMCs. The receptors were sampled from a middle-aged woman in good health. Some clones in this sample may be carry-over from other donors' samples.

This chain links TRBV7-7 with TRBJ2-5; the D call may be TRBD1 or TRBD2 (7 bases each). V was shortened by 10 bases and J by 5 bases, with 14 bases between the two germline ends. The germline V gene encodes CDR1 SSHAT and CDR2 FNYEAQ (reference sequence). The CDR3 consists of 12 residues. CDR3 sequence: CATRGEGETQYF. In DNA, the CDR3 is TGTGCCACCAGGGGGGAGGGGGAGACCCAGTACTTC.

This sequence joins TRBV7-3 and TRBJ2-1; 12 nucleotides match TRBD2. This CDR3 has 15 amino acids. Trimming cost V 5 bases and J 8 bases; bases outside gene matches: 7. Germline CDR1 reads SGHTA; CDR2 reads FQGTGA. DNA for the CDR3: TGTGCCAGCAGCCTACTAGCGGGAGGCGCAGATGAGCAGTTCTTC. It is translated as CASSLLAGGADEQFF.

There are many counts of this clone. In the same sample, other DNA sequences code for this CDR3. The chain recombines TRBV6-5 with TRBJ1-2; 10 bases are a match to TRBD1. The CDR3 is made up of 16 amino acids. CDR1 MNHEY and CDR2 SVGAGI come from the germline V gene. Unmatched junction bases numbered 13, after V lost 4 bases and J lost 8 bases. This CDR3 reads CASSSIPGTGAGGYTF. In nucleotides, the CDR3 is TGTGCCAGCAGTTCCATCCCCGGGACAGGGGCGGGAGGCTACACCTTC.

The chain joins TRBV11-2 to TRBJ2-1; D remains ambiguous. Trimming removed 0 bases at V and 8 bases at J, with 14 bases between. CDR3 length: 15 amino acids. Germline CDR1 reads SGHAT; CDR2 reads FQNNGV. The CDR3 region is CASSLDLLSVDEQFF. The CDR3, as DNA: TGTGCCAGCAGCTTAGATCTGCTGTCGGTTGATGAGCAGTTCTTC.

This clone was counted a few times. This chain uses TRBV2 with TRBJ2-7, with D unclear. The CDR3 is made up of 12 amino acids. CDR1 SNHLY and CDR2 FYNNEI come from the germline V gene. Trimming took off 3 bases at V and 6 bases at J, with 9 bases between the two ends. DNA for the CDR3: TGTGCCAGCAGTGATGTGGGGATCGAGCAGTACTTC. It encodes CASSDVGIEQYF.